A selection of T cell receptor beta chains follows, all from one sample in a study of T-cell reconstitution after alpha-beta-depleted transplantation in children. TCRdb itself ran the PCR reads through MiXCR, one entry per CDR3 protein. The sample lists about 300,000 distinct CDR3 sequences; 6.5% to 9% were seen once. The sample consisted of peripheral blood, taken 360 days after TCRalphabeta/CD19-depleted stem cell transplant. The receptors here all came from a female patient aged 2-15 years who had a stem cell transplant for Fanconi anemia, so the T cells may come from the graft donor. The CDR3 runs from the conserved cysteine through the conserved F or W. A D gene is named only where the DNA matches it firmly. Size tells how often a clone was seen (once, few, many) or the class of an expanded clone, and some rows leave it out.

clone_size d_call j_call v_call cdr3_aa cdr3_nt
many NA TRBJ2-3 TRBV10-3 CAISDSPGGGNTDTQYF TGTGCCATCAGTGATTCCCCCGGTGGAGGGAATACAGATACGCAGTATTTT
NA TRBD1 TRBJ1-1 TRBV2 CASQTGGTTEAFF TGTGCCAGCCAGACAGGGGGGACCACTGAAGCTTTCTTT
NA NA TRBJ1-2 TRBV5-6 CARGPGGEGYGYTF TGTGCCAGGGGCCCCGGGGGCGAGGGCTATGGCTACACCTTC
few NA TRBJ2-3 TRBV7-3 CASSLYAPDTQYF TGTGCCAGCAGCTTATATGCGCCAGATACGCAGTATTTT
NA TRBD2 TRBJ2-3 TRBV7-9 CASSFAAGASDTQYF TGTGCCAGCAGCTTCGCTGCGGGAGCCTCAGATACGCAGTATTTT
few NA TRBJ1-2 TRBV6-2/TRBV6-3 CASAPMFSYGYTF TGTGCCAGCGCCCCTATGTTTTCGTATGGCTACACCTTC
many NA TRBJ1-2 TRBV7-2 CASSLPTNYGYTF TGTGCCAGCAGCCTACCAACTAACTATGGCTACACCTTC
few NA TRBJ2-1 TRBV2 CARGSPNEQFF TGTGCCAGAGGCAGCCCCAATGAGCAGTTCTTC
NA TRBD1 TRBJ1-1 TRBV5-6 CASSSQGANTEAFF TGTGCCAGCAGCTCACAGGGGGCCAACACTGAAGCTTTCTTT
many NA TRBJ2-3 TRBV12-3/TRBV12-4 CASSLHGGGPTDTQYF TGTGCCAGCAGTTTACATGGGGGGGGGCCGACAGATACGCAGTATTTT
many NA TRBJ2-6 TRBV5-6 CASSLGDRANVLTF TGTGCCAGCAGCTTGGGAGACAGGGCCAACGTCCTGACTTTC
many NA TRBJ2-5 TRBV7-9 CASSFPRTETQYF TGTGCCAGCAGCTTCCCCAGGACGGAGACCCAGTACTTC
many TRBD1 TRBJ1-6 TRBV2 CASSVGQGGYSPLHF TGTGCCAGCAGTGTAGGACAGGGGGGTTATTCACCCCTCCACTTT
NA TRBD1 TRBJ1-1 TRBV5-6 CASRPTRTGRNLNTEAFF TGTGCCAGCAGACCGACCAGGACAGGGAGGAATCTGAACACTGAAGCTTTCTTT
few NA TRBJ2-4 TRBV6-5 CASSPGTFNIQYF TGTGCCAGCAGCCCCGGGACTTTTAACATTCAGTACTTC
many NA TRBJ2-5 TRBV20-1 CSARRGAEETQYF TGCAGTGCTAGGAGGGGGGCCGAAGAGACCCAGTACTTC
few NA TRBJ2-7 TRBV7-8 CASSSKRRGTDAPYEQYF TGTGCCAGCAGCTCAAAACGGAGGGGGACAGATGCCCCCTACGAGCAGTACTTC
many TRBD2 TRBJ2-7 TRBV12-3/TRBV12-4 CASSVSGSRGEQYF TGTGCCAGCAGTGTTAGCGGGAGCAGGGGCGAGCAGTACTTC
many NA TRBJ2-3 TRBV4-2 CASSQEGTTDTQYF TGTGCCAGCAGCCAAGAAGGGACTACAGATACGCAGTATTTT
NA NA TRBJ1-1 TRBV5-1 CASRAGGADTEAFF TGCGCCAGCAGAGCGGGGGGAGCGGACACTGAAGCTTTCTTT
few TRBD1 TRBJ2-7 TRBV5-1 CASSPGGAPYEQYF TGCGCCAGCAGCCCAGGGGGCGCCCCCTACGAGCAGTACTTC
NA NA TRBJ2-6 TRBV6-1 CAGSPLYSGANVLTF TGTGCCGGCAGCCCCCTCTACTCTGGGGCCAACGTCCTGACTTTC
many TRBD1 TRBJ2-7 TRBV18 CASSLSPGRGQWGEQYF TGTGCCAGCTCACTATCCCCAGGCAGGGGGCAATGGGGCGAGCAGTACTTC
many TRBD1 TRBJ1-2 TRBV5-1 CASSPDRLGYGYTF TGCGCCAGCAGCCCGGACAGGCTGGGCTATGGCTACACCTTC
many NA TRBJ1-6 TRBV5-1 CASSRTDSPLHF TGCGCCAGCAGCCGGACAGACTCTCCCCTCCACTTT
many TRBD1 TRBJ2-6 TRBV7-9 CASSPDREDSGANVLTF TGTGCCAGCAGCCCGGACAGGGAAGATAGTGGGGCCAACGTCCTGACTTTC
NA TRBD2 TRBJ2-1 TRBV7-6 CASSGGGREEQFF TGTGCCAGCAGTGGCGGGGGACGAGAGGAGCAGTTCTTC
many TRBD1 TRBJ2-7 TRBV28 CASSLLGTGGEQYF TGTGCCAGCAGTTTATTGGGGACAGGGGGCGAGCAGTACTTC
many NA TRBJ1-1 TRBV7-9 CASSFGQGTAFF TGTGCCAGCAGCTTCGGGCAGGGTACAGCTTTCTTT
NA NA TRBJ2-1 TRBV2 CASRGQVTYNEQFF TGTGCCAGCAGGGGGCAGGTTACCTACAATGAGCAGTTCTTC